The source of this T cell receptor (beta chain) is a study of graft-versus-host responses after intestinal transplantation. The table came from immunoSEQ multiplex PCR; TCRdb's copy has only in-frame clones and leaves some out. The table records about 12,000 clones, roughly a third of them present only once. Stimulators, around 200,000 irradiated and violet-dye-labeled cells, were plated with around 200,000 CFSE-labeled responder cells. Researchers sorted proliferating CFSE-low CD3+CD4+ and CD3+CD8+ responders once the reaction had finished. General study points: Some GvH clones appeared in ileal mucosa or blood before recipient bone marrow. Early post-transplant HvG declines tracked with peak circulating GvH clone levels.

CDR1 SGHNT and CDR2 YYREEE come from the germline V gene (reference sequence). The CDR3 runs to 12 residues. Trimming took 0 bases from V and 4 from J, leaving 5 bases between them. This material consisted of alloreactive CD8+ T cells from a mixed lymphocyte reaction culture, taken before intestinal transplant. Subset indicated: CFSE-low proliferating T cells sorted from roughly 6-day pre-transplant mixed lymphocyte reaction (GvH or HvG direction). The genes are TRBV5-4 and TRBJ2-7, with D unresolved. The receptor comes from a human patient who received an intestinal transplant. The CDR3: CASSLVGYEQYF. The DNA for the CDR3 is TGTGCCAGCAGCTTGGTAGGTTACGAGCAGTACTTC.